Listed below are T cell receptor beta chains from one sample, sequenced in a study of Ad26.COV2.S vaccination and SARS-CoV-2 variants. Method: immunoSEQ multiplex PCR; TCRdb's copy keeps in-frame clones and lacks some. The sample yields some 640,000 clones, around 89% seen once. This material consisted of peripheral blood, taken in a trial of Ad26.COV2.S vaccine versus placebo. The source of these receptors is a person aged 18-65 years who received the Ad26.COV2.S COVID-19 vaccine or a placebo. Both conserved end residues are part of each CDR3. A D gene is named only where the DNA matches it firmly. Size values are once, few and many counts, or a class for expanded clones, and some rows have none.

V gene: TRBV12-3/TRBV12-4; clone size: NA; J gene: TRBJ2-2; D gene: TRBD1; CDR3 DNA: TGTGCCAGCAGTAGGACAGGGTTAGGGGAGCTGTTTTTT; CDR3 protein: CASSRTGLGELFF
V gene: TRBV6-5; clone size: NA; J gene: TRBJ2-7; D gene: TRBD1; CDR3 DNA: TGTGCCAGCAGGCGCACAGGGGTCTCCTACGAGCAGTACTTC; CDR3 protein: CASRRTGVSYEQYF
V gene: TRBV5-1; clone size: once; J gene: TRBJ2-3; D gene: NA; CDR3 DNA: TGCGCCAGCAGCTTGATAGGGAGCACAGATACGCAGTATTTT; CDR3 protein: CASSLIGSTDTQYF
V gene: TRBV3-1/TRBV3-2; clone size: NA; J gene: TRBJ2-3; D gene: TRBD2; CDR3 DNA: TGTGCCAGCAGCCAGGCTTTTAGCGGGGGGGCAGCAGATACGCAGTATTTT; CDR3 protein: CASSQAFSGGAADTQYF
V gene: TRBV18; clone size: NA; J gene: TRBJ1-2; D gene: TRBD1; CDR3 DNA: TGTGCCAGCTCACCCGGGACAGGGACTTTTGACTATGGCTACACCTTC; CDR3 protein: CASSPGTGTFDYGYTF
V gene: TRBV6-5; clone size: NA; J gene: TRBJ1-5; D gene: NA; CDR3 DNA: TGTGCCAGCATTCCACCGGGACGCGGCAATCAGCCCCAGCATTTT; CDR3 protein: CASIPPGRGNQPQHF
V gene: TRBV18; clone size: NA; J gene: TRBJ2-1; D gene: TRBD1; CDR3 DNA: TGTGCCAGCTCACTGACAGGGTTGGAGTGGGACAATGAGCAGTTCTTC; CDR3 protein: CASSLTGLEWDNEQFF
V gene: TRBV7-2; clone size: once; J gene: TRBJ2-2; D gene: NA; CDR3 DNA: TGTGCCAGCAAGACAGTGGGGAGGAGTAACACCGGGGAGCTGTTTTTT; CDR3 protein: CASKTVGRSNTGELFF
V gene: TRBV5-5; clone size: once; J gene: TRBJ1-2; D gene: NA; CDR3 DNA: TGTGCCAGCAGCTTGGCCGCAGGCCCGGTGAGTGCGGGCTACACCTTC; CDR3 protein: CASSLAAGPVSAGYTF
V gene: TRBV27; clone size: NA; J gene: TRBJ1-3; D gene: NA; CDR3 DNA: TGTGCCAGCAGTTTAAGCTGGACAGCGATCGGAAACACCATATATTTT; CDR3 protein: CASSLSWTAIGNTIYF
V gene: TRBV21-1; clone size: NA; J gene: TRBJ1-5; D gene: NA; CDR3 DNA: TGTGCCAGGGGGGGGGAGAGCAATCAGCCCCAGCATTTT; CDR3 protein: CARGGESNQPQHF
V gene: TRBV9; clone size: NA; J gene: TRBJ1-4; D gene: NA; CDR3 DNA: TGTGCCAGCAGCGGTGGGGGAAATGAAAAACTGTTTTTT; CDR3 protein: CASSGGGNEKLFF
V gene: TRBV30; clone size: NA; J gene: TRBJ1-1; D gene: NA; CDR3 DNA: TGTGCCTGGACGGACAGCATGAACACTGAAGCTTTCTTT; CDR3 protein: CAWTDSMNTEAFF
V gene: TRBV14; clone size: NA; J gene: TRBJ2-1; D gene: NA; CDR3 DNA: TGTGCCAGCAGCCAAGATCGGGGTAGGCAGTTCTTC; CDR3 protein: CASSQDRGRQFF
V gene: TRBV10-3; clone size: once; J gene: TRBJ1-1; D gene: NA; CDR3 DNA: TGTGCCATCAGTGAGTACAGGGTTGAGACTGAAGCTTTCTTT; CDR3 protein: CAISEYRVETEAFF
V gene: TRBV27; clone size: few; J gene: TRBJ2-7; D gene: NA; CDR3 DNA: TGTGCCAGCAGTTTCCAGGAGGACTACGAGCAGTACTTC; CDR3 protein: CASSFQEDYEQYF
V gene: TRBV6-6; clone size: NA; J gene: TRBJ2-7; D gene: TRBD2; CDR3 DNA: TGTGCCAGCAGTTATGGACTAGCGGGTTCCTACGAGCAGTACTTC; CDR3 protein: CASSYGLAGSYEQYF
V gene: TRBV29-1; clone size: NA; J gene: TRBJ2-1; D gene: NA; CDR3 DNA: TGCAGCGTTGGGCCGCAGTCCTACAATGAGCAGTTCTTC; CDR3 protein: CSVGPQSYNEQFF
V gene: TRBV7-2; clone size: NA; J gene: TRBJ2-7; D gene: NA; CDR3 DNA: TGTGCCAGCAGCTTTTACGGGAGTCGCGCCTACGAGCAGTACTTC; CDR3 protein: CASSFYGSRAYEQYF
V gene: TRBV10-3; clone size: NA; J gene: TRBJ2-1; D gene: NA; CDR3 DNA: TGTGCCATCAGTCCACACGGGACTTCTATCTCCAATGAGCAGTTCTTC; CDR3 protein: CAISPHGTSISNEQFF
V gene: TRBV27; clone size: NA; J gene: TRBJ2-2; D gene: NA; CDR3 DNA: TGTGCCAGCAGTTTACTCAGGACCGGGGAGCTGTTTTTT; CDR3 protein: CASSLLRTGELFF
V gene: TRBV20-1; clone size: NA; J gene: TRBJ1-2; D gene: TRBD1; CDR3 DNA: TGCAGTGCTGGCCCGGGACAGACTAGTACCTTC; CDR3 protein: CSAGPGQTSTF
V gene: TRBV4-2; clone size: NA; J gene: TRBJ2-1; D gene: TRBD2; CDR3 DNA: TGTGCCAGCAGCCAAGATAGGGGACTAGCGGGAGAGAAGCAGTTCTTC; CDR3 protein: CASSQDRGLAGEKQFF
V gene: TRBV7-9; clone size: NA; J gene: TRBJ2-2; D gene: TRBD2; CDR3 DNA: TGTGCCAGCACCCAGCCGGGACTAAACACCGGGGAGCTGTTTTTT; CDR3 protein: CASTQPGLNTGELFF
V gene: TRBV7-2; clone size: few; J gene: TRBJ2-1; D gene: TRBD2; CDR3 DNA: TGTGCCAGCAGCTTTGGCCCACGACTAGCGGGGGACTATGAGCAGTTCTTC; CDR3 protein: CASSFGPRLAGDYEQFF
V gene: TRBV19; clone size: NA; J gene: TRBJ1-5; D gene: NA; CDR3 DNA: TGTGCCAGTAGAACCGGGCGGGGAGGGAATAGCAATCAGCCCCAGCATTTT; CDR3 protein: CASRTGRGGNSNQPQHF
V gene: TRBV6-6; clone size: NA; J gene: TRBJ1-1; D gene: NA; CDR3 DNA: TGTGCCAGCAGCTTCAGGGTCCTGAACACTGAAGCTTTCTTT; CDR3 protein: CASSFRVLNTEAFF
V gene: TRBV19; clone size: NA; J gene: TRBJ2-2; D gene: NA; CDR3 DNA: TGTGCCAGTAGCGGGGACTTGTCTGGCGGGGAGCTGTTTTTT; CDR3 protein: CASSGDLSGGELFF
V gene: TRBV4-1; clone size: NA; J gene: TRBJ2-5; D gene: TRBD1; CDR3 DNA: TGCGCCAGCCGGGACAGGGCGGGGACCCAGTACTTC; CDR3 protein: CASRDRAGTQYF
V gene: TRBV7-2; clone size: NA; J gene: TRBJ2-1; D gene: NA; CDR3 DNA: TGTGCCAGCAGCTTCGCCCTTAAGACAGGCGATGAGCAGTTCTTC; CDR3 protein: CASSFALKTGDEQFF
V gene: TRBV4-1; clone size: NA; J gene: TRBJ1-5; D gene: NA; CDR3 DNA: TGCGCCAGCAGCCAAGATAGGGAGGAGCCCCAGCATTTT; CDR3 protein: CASSQDREEPQHF
V gene: TRBV9; clone size: NA; J gene: TRBJ2-2; D gene: NA; CDR3 DNA: TGTGCCAGCAGCCCGGGCTCCGGGGAGCTGTTTTTT; CDR3 protein: CASSPGSGELFF
V gene: TRBV10-1; clone size: NA; J gene: TRBJ2-1; D gene: TRBD2; CDR3 DNA: TGCGCCAGCAGCACCGGGACTAGCGGGAGGGGAAATGAGCAGTTCTTC; CDR3 protein: CASSTGTSGRGNEQFF
V gene: TRBV19; clone size: NA; J gene: TRBJ2-7; D gene: NA; CDR3 DNA: TGTGCCAGTAGTCTGGGGCTGGGGACAAATGCCGAGCAGTACTTC; CDR3 protein: CASSLGLGTNAEQYF
V gene: TRBV6-1; clone size: NA; J gene: TRBJ2-7; D gene: TRBD2; CDR3 DNA: TGTGCCAGCAGTGAAGGGGGGACTAGCAGGTACGAGCAGTACTTC; CDR3 protein: CASSEGGTSRYEQYF
V gene: TRBV7-9; clone size: NA; J gene: TRBJ2-1; D gene: TRBD2; CDR3 DNA: TGTGCCAGCAGCACTAGCGGGGGGGCCTACAATGAGCAGTTCTTC; CDR3 protein: CASSTSGGAYNEQFF
V gene: TRBV3-1/TRBV3-2; clone size: NA; J gene: TRBJ2-7; D gene: NA; CDR3 DNA: TGTGCCAGCAGCCAAGATGGAGGTGGCGAGCAGTACTTC; CDR3 protein: CASSQDGGGEQYF
V gene: TRBV5-1; clone size: NA; J gene: TRBJ1-1; D gene: NA; CDR3 DNA: TGCGCCAGCAGCAGGCGGGGGACCAACACTGAAGCTTTCTTT; CDR3 protein: CASSRRGTNTEAFF
V gene: TRBV30; clone size: NA; J gene: TRBJ1-1; D gene: NA; CDR3 DNA: TGTGCCTGGAGGGGGACATGGGTAACTGAAGCTTTCTTT; CDR3 protein: CAWRGTWVTEAFF
V gene: TRBV12-5; clone size: NA; J gene: TRBJ1-5; D gene: TRBD1; CDR3 DNA: TGTGCTAGTGGTTTGGGGACAGGGGCAGGACAGCCCCAGCATTTT; CDR3 protein: CASGLGTGAGQPQHF
V gene: TRBV11-1; clone size: NA; J gene: TRBJ2-7; D gene: NA; CDR3 DNA: TGTGCCAGCAGCTTATTACCGGGACCCTACTACGAGCAGTACTTC; CDR3 protein: CASSLLPGPYYEQYF
V gene: TRBV5-1; clone size: once; J gene: TRBJ1-6; D gene: NA; CDR3 DNA: TGCGCCAGCAGCTTTGGACAGTATAATTCACCCCTCCACTTT; CDR3 protein: CASSFGQYNSPLHF
V gene: TRBV19; clone size: NA; J gene: TRBJ2-2; D gene: NA; CDR3 DNA: TGTGCCAGTAGTACTCCACAGGGCGGGGAGCTGTTTTTT; CDR3 protein: CASSTPQGGELFF
V gene: TRBV7-2; clone size: NA; J gene: TRBJ1-4; D gene: NA; CDR3 DNA: TGTGCCAGCAGCTTACGGACTCCTAATGAAAAACTGTTTTTT; CDR3 protein: CASSLRTPNEKLFF
V gene: TRBV21-1; clone size: NA; J gene: TRBJ2-5; D gene: NA; CDR3 DNA: TGTGCCAGCAGCAAAGCTGCGAAGACCCAGTACTTC; CDR3 protein: CASSKAAKTQYF
V gene: TRBV5-5; clone size: NA; J gene: TRBJ2-1; D gene: TRBD2; CDR3 DNA: TGTGCCAGCAGTTATGAACTGGGGGGGTCCTACAATGAGCAGTTCTTC; CDR3 protein: CASSYELGGSYNEQFF
V gene: TRBV5-1; clone size: NA; J gene: TRBJ2-3; D gene: NA; CDR3 DNA: TGCGCCAGCAGGGTAGGACCCGCTGAAGATACGCAGTATTTT; CDR3 protein: CASRVGPAEDTQYF
V gene: TRBV21-1; clone size: NA; J gene: TRBJ1-6; D gene: NA; CDR3 DNA: TGTGCCAGCAGCAAACCCGGGAATTCACCCCTCCACTTT; CDR3 protein: CASSKPGNSPLHF
V gene: TRBV7-2; clone size: once; J gene: TRBJ2-1; D gene: TRBD2; CDR3 DNA: TGTGCCAGCAGCTTAGGACCAGGACTAGGAGCTCTTAATGAGCAGTTCTTC; CDR3 protein: CASSLGPGLGALNEQFF
V gene: TRBV5-4; clone size: NA; J gene: TRBJ1-4; D gene: TRBD1; CDR3 DNA: TGTGCCAGCAGCCCGGGACAGGGGAATGAAAAACTGTTTTTT; CDR3 protein: CASSPGQGNEKLFF
V gene: TRBV15; clone size: NA; J gene: TRBJ2-3; D gene: TRBD2; CDR3 DNA: TGTGCCACCAGCAGTCTAGCGGGAGGGCCTGGAGATACGCAGTATTTT; CDR3 protein: CATSSLAGGPGDTQYF
V gene: TRBV5-6; clone size: NA; J gene: TRBJ2-2; D gene: TRBD2; CDR3 DNA: TGTGCCAGCAGCTTGGAGACTAGCGGGTTTGCCGGGGAGCTGTTTTTT; CDR3 protein: CASSLETSGFAGELFF
V gene: TRBV25-1; clone size: NA; J gene: TRBJ2-3; D gene: TRBD1; CDR3 DNA: TGTGCCAGCAGTGAACAGGGGGCACATACGCAGTATTTT; CDR3 protein: CASSEQGAHTQYF
V gene: TRBV7-2; clone size: NA; J gene: TRBJ1-1; D gene: NA; CDR3 DNA: TGTGCCAGCAGCTTAGTGAGGGACACTGAAGCTTTCTTT; CDR3 protein: CASSLVRDTEAFF
V gene: TRBV5-6; clone size: few; J gene: TRBJ2-2; D gene: NA; CDR3 DNA: TGTGCCAGCAGCTCCCCGGGGCGCCTCACCGGGGAGCTGTTTTTT; CDR3 protein: CASSSPGRLTGELFF